These 11 T cell receptor beta chains were all obtained from the same sample, sequenced in a study of blood T cell repertoires in COVID-19. TCRdb keeps only in-frame clones here, not all; method: immunoSEQ multiplex PCR. The table includes 400,000 to 500,000 clones, nearly 90% detected once. The sample taken for sequencing was PBMCs or T cells enriched from blood (not recorded which). All receptors derive from a woman aged 18-30 years who had been exposed to COVID-19.

The J gene is TRBJ1-6, the V gene TRBV7-3, with TRBD1 identical over 8 bases. The CDR3 is 16 amino acids. Germline trimming cut 3 bases from V and 1 base from J; bases unmatched to any gene: 2. Germline lookup yields CDR1 SGHTA and CDR2 FQGTGA. This CDR3 is CASSLDRVSYNSPLHF. Written as DNA, the CDR3 is TGTGCCAGCAGCTTGGACAGGGTATCCTATAATTCACCCCTCCACTTT.

The chain links TRBV7-3 to TRBJ2-5; 8 nucleotides align to TRBD1. Per germline, CDR1 SGHTA and CDR2 FQGTGA. Germline trimming cut 2 bases from V and 5 bases from J; bases unmatched to any gene: 10. CDR3 length: 16 amino acids. The CDR3 nucleotides read TGTGCCAGCAGCTTATATGGGCAGGGGGCCAACGAGACCCAGTACTTC. Its translation is CASSLYGQGANETQYF.

The CDR3, as DNA: TGTGCCAGCAGTTCGACAGGGCTGATCACTGAAGCTTTCTTT. Its translation: CASSSTGLITEAFF. The chain combines TRBV28 with TRBJ1-1; 7 nucleotides agree with TRBD1. CDR1 and CDR2 (germline): MDHEN, SYDVKM. Trimming cost V 4 bases and J 4 bases; bases outside gene matches: 6. There are 14 residues in the CDR3. The variable domain in full, completed from reference TRBV28 and TRBJ1-1, reads DVKVTQSSRYLVKRTGEKVFLECVQDMDHENMFWYRQDPGLGLRLIYFSYDVKMKEKGDIPEGYSVSREKKERFSLILESASTNQTSMYLCASSSTGLITEAFFGQGTRLTVV.

The gene calls are TRBV2 and TRBJ2-3, with TRBD2 matching 11 bases. The CDR3 sequence is 17 residues long. CDR1 is SNHLY, CDR2 FYNNEI, per germline. V lost 1 base, J lost 3 bases, and 6 bases stayed unmatched. This chain's CDR3 is CASSEGWGLAVTDTQYF. Here the CDR3 DNA reads TGTGCCAGCAGTGAAGGTTGGGGACTAGCGGTAACAGATACGCAGTATTTT. Variable domain in full (rest from reference TRBV2 and TRBJ2-3): EPEVTQTPSHQVTQMGQEVILRCVPISNHLYFYWYRQILGQKVEFLVSFYNNEISEKSEIFDDQFSVERPDGSNFTLKIRSTKLEDSAMYFCASSEGWGLAVTDTQYFGPGTRLTVL.

This sequence joins TRBV6-4 and TRBJ2-7, with TRBD2 matching over 13 bases. The CDR3 sequence is 15 residues long. Germline lookup yields CDR1 MRHNA and CDR2 SNTAGT. In nucleotides, the CDR3 is TGTGTCCAAGGGACTAGCGGGGCAAGGGCCTACGAGCAGTACTTC. It codes for CVQGTSGARAYEQYF.

Turning to this clone: This CDR3 is also generated by other DNA sequences in the sample. The genes are TRBV7-2 and TRBJ2-7, with 14 bases identical to TRBD2. CDR1 SGHTA and CDR2 FQGNSA come from the germline V gene. CDR3 length equals 15 residues. The J segment lost 4 bases and the V segment lost 5 bases, leaving 4 bases of the junction unmatched. CDR3 nucleotide sequence: TGTGCCAGCAGCCTACGGACTAGCGGGGGGTACGAGCAGTACTTC. Translated, it gives CASSLRTSGGYEQYF. The variable domain in full, with the rest retrieved from reference TRBV7-2 and TRBJ2-7, is GAGVSQSPSNKVTEKGKDVELRCDPISGHTALYWYRQSLGQGLEFLIYFQGNSAPDKSGLPSDRFSAERTGGSVSTLTIQRTQQEDSAVYLCASSLRTSGGYEQYFGPGTRLTVT.

This clone was picked up one time. This sequence joins TRBV3-1 (or the pseudogene TRBV3-2) and TRBJ2-7, with D perhaps TRBD2 (6 bases). From germline, CDR1 is LGHDT and CDR2 YNNKEL (reference sequence). V was clipped by 0 bases and J by 1 base, with 10 bases between them. The CDR3 covers 15 residues. The DNA for the CDR3 is TGTGCCAGCAGCCAAGATGCGGGAAGATCCTACGAGCAGTACTTC. Protein product: CASSQDAGRSYEQYF.

V and J are TRBV28 and TRBJ2-7; D may be TRBD2 (5 bases). The germline V gene has CDR1 MDHEN and CDR2 SYDVKM. This CDR3 spans 15 amino acids. V was clipped by 7 bases and J by 1 base, with 17 bases between them. The CDR3 here is CASTLRRLGSYEQYF. In nucleotides, the CDR3 is TGTGCCAGCACCCTCCGGAGGCTGGGTTCCTACGAGCAGTACTTC. The full variable domain, completed using reference TRBV28 and TRBJ2-7, is DVKVTQSSRYLVKRTGEKVFLECVQDMDHENMFWYRQDPGLGLRLIYFSYDVKMKEKGDIPEGYSVSREKKERFSLILESASTNQTSMYLCASTLRRLGSYEQYFGPGTRLTVT.

The DNA of the CDR3 is TGTGCCAGCAGCTTGACAGGACGGGTGAACACTGAAGCTTTCTTT. The encoded protein is CASSLTGRVNTEAFF. The chain couples TRBV11-2 to TRBJ1-1, with D possibly TRBD1 on 6 matching bases. The ends were cut back, 3 bases at V and 0 bases at J, with 11 bases in the middle. Germline values: CDR1 SGHAT, CDR2 FQNNGV. The CDR3 has 15 amino acids.

This chain links TRBV30 with TRBJ2-1, with a weak D call TRBD1 (5 bases). The CDR3 is 17 residues long. Trimming removed 2 bases from V and 0 bases from J, with 17 bases in between. From germline, CDR1 is GTSNPN and CDR2 SVGIG (reference sequence). CDR3 region: CAWSRNRFQSSYNEQFF. Written as DNA, the CDR3 is TGTGCCTGGAGTCGGAACAGGTTTCAGAGCTCCTACAATGAGCAGTTCTTC.

The V call is TRBV4-1, the J call TRBJ2-3; D not resolved. The CDR3 totals 14 residues. Trimming took 0 bases from V and 4 from J, leaving 8 bases between them. Germline V gene lookup returns CDR1 MGHRA and CDR2 YSYEKL. The CDR3 loop is CASSQERAPDTQYF. For the CDR3, the DNA is TGCGCCAGCAGCCAAGAGCGCGCCCCAGATACGCAGTATTTT.